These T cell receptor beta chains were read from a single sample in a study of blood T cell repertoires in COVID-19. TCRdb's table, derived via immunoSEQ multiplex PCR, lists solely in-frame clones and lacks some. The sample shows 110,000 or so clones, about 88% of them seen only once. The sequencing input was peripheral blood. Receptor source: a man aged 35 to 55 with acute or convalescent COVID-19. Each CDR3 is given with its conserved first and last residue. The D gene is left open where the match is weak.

CDR3 DNA: TGCAGCGTTTTATCACAGGGGAAAGTCAACACCGGGGAGCTGTTTTTT
CDR3 protein: CSVLSQGKVNTGELFF
J gene: TRBJ2-2
V gene: TRBV29-1
D gene: TRBD1

CDR3 DNA: TGCGCCAGCAGCTTCCCCGGGACTAGTCAGACCCAGTACTTC
CDR3 protein: CASSFPGTSQTQYF
J gene: TRBJ2-5
V gene: TRBV5-1
D gene: TRBD2

CDR3 DNA: TGTGCCAGCAGTACGACGTACAGGGGGAGCTACGAGCAGTACTTC
CDR3 protein: CASSTTYRGSYEQYF
J gene: TRBJ2-7
V gene: TRBV6-6
D gene: TRBD1

CDR3 DNA: TGTGCCAGCAGTTATGGAGGGACCCAGCCCCAGCATTTT
CDR3 protein: CASSYGGTQPQHF
J gene: TRBJ1-5
V gene: TRBV6-2/TRBV6-3
D gene: NA

CDR3 DNA: TGTGCCAGCAGCTTAGATTTCAGGGCCAATGAGCAGTTCTTC
CDR3 protein: CASSLDFRANEQFF
J gene: TRBJ2-1
V gene: TRBV11-3
D gene: NA

CDR3 DNA: TGTGCCAGCAGTACGAATCGCGGGAATTCACCCCTCCACTTT
CDR3 protein: CASSTNRGNSPLHF
J gene: TRBJ1-6
V gene: TRBV6-5
D gene: NA

CDR3 DNA: TGCAGCGTTGGGTTTGACAGGGACTGGGGGGATGAGCAGTTCTTC
CDR3 protein: CSVGFDRDWGDEQFF
J gene: TRBJ2-1
V gene: TRBV29-1
D gene: NA

CDR3 DNA: TGTGCCAGCATGGGGCGGTCCTACGAGCAGTACTTC
CDR3 protein: CASMGRSYEQYF
J gene: TRBJ2-7
V gene: TRBV7-8
D gene: NA

CDR3 DNA: TGTGCCACCAGTACGACAGGGTCCTATGGCTACACCTTC
CDR3 protein: CATSTTGSYGYTF
J gene: TRBJ1-2
V gene: TRBV24-1
D gene: TRBD1

CDR3 DNA: TGTGCCAGCAGCTTGGTTGGGCAAAACATTCAGTACTTC
CDR3 protein: CASSLVGQNIQYF
J gene: TRBJ2-4
V gene: TRBV7-2
D gene: NA